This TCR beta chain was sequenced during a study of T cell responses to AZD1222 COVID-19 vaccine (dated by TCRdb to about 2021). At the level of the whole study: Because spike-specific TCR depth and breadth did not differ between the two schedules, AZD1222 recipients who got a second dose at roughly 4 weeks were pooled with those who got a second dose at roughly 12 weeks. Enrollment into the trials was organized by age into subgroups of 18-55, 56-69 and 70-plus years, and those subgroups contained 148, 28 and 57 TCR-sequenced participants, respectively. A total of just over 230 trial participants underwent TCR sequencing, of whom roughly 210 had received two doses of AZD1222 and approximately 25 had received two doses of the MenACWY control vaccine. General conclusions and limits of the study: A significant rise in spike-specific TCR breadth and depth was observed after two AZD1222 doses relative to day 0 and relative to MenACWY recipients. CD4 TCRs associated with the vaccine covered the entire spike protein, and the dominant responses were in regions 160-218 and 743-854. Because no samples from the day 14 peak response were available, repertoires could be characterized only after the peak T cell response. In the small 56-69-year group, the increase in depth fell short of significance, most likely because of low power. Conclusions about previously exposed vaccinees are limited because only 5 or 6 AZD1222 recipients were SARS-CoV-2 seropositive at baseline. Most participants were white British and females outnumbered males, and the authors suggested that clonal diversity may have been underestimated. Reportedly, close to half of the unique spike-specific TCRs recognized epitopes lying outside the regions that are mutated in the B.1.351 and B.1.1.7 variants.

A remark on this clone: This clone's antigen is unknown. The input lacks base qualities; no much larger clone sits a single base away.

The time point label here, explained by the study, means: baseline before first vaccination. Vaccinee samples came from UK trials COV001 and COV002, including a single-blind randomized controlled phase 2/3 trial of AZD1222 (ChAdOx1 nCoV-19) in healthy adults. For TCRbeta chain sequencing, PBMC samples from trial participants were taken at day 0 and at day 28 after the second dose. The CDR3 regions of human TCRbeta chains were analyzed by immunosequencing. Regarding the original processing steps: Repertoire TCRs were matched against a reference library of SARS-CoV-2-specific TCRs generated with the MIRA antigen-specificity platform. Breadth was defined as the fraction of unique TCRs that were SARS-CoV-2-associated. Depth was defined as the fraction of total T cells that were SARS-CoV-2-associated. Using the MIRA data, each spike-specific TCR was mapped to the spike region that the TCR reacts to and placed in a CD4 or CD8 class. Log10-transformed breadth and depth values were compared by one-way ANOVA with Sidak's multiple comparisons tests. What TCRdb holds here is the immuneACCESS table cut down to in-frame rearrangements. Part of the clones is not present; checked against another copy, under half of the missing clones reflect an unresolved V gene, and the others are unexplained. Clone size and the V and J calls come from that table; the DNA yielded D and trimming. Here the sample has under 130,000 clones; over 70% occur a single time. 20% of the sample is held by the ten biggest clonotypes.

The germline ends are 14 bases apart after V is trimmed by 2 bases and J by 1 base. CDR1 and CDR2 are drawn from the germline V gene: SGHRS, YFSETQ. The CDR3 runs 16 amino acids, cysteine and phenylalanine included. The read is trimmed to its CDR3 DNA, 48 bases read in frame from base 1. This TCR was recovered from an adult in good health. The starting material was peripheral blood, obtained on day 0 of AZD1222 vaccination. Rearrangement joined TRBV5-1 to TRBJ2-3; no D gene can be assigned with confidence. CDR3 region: CASSFGSGLGTDTQYF. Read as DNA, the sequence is TGCGCCAGCAGCTTCGGTTCCGGCTTGGGCACAGATACGCAGTATTTT.